Following are 32 T cell receptor beta chains from one sample sequenced in a study of T cell changes during pregnancy in multiple sclerosis. Sequencing used immunoSEQ multiplex PCR; TCRdb keeps in-frame clones, though not all of them. The table has some 52,000 clones, 85% to 95% seen once. The sequenced sample was CD4+ T cells from peripheral blood mononuclear cells, obtained in the third trimester of pregnancy. The origin of the receptors is a female donor with multiple sclerosis, enrolled in a pregnancy study.

This sequence joins TRBV7-9 and TRBJ1-2; D ambiguous. The CDR3 is 14 residues long. V gave up 5 bases and J gave up 5 bases, with 15 bases separating them. Germline V CDR1 and CDR2: SEHNR, FQNEAQ (reference sequence). This chain's CDR3 is CASSGRTWTYGYTF. The CDR3 coding sequence is TGTGCCAGCAGCGGGAGGACCTGGACGTATGGCTACACCTTC. Together with reference TRBV7-9 and TRBJ1-2, the CDR3 gives the full variable domain: DTGVSQNPRHKITKRGQNVTFRCDPISEHNRLYWYRQTLGQGPEFLTYFQNEAQLEKSRLLSDRFSAERPKGSFSTLEIQRTEQGDSAMYLCASSGRTWTYGYTFGSGTRLTVV.

The chain recombines TRBV6-5 with TRBJ2-2; the match to TRBD1 covers 9 bases. The CDR3 contains 16 residues. The ends lost 4 bases at V and 6 bases at J; junction bases unmatched: 9. Germline-derived CDR1 and CDR2 are MNHEY and SVGAGI. CDR3 DNA sequence: TGTGCCAGCAGTTCCCGACAGGGGGGCTTCTCCGGGGAGCTGTTTTTT. Its translation: CASSSRQGGFSGELFF.

V usage is TRBV19 and J usage is TRBJ1-4, with 9 bases aligning to TRBD1. The germline gives CDR1 LNHDA, CDR2 SQIVND (reference sequence). The CDR3 totals 18 residues. The V segment lost 3 bases and the J segment 6 bases; nucleotides outside the gene matches: 14. CDR3 bases: TGTGCCAGTAGTATCCTTCCGGGACAGGGTGGACTTGATGAAAAACTGTTTTTT. Amino acid sequence: CASSILPGQGGLDEKLFF.

This chain connects TRBV30 to TRBJ1-2; D is unresolved. Germline assignment: CDR1 GTSNPN and CDR2 SVGIG (reference sequence). V was cut by 7 bases and J by 8 bases, with 11 bases left in between. The CDR3 totals 10 residues. Written as DNA, the CDR3 is TGTGCCTTGGAGCGGCGGGGCTACACCTTC. This translates into CALERRGYTF.

This sequence joins TRBV7-2 and TRBJ2-5, with 8 bases aligning to TRBD1. The CDR3 is 16 residues long. Looked up from germline, CDR1 is SGHTA and CDR2 is FQGNSA. V gave up 5 bases and J gave up 2 bases; unmatched junction bases: 10. CDR3 DNA sequence: TGTGCCAGCAGCAGTAGGCTCAGGGGGCGACAAGAGACCCAGTACTTC. Encoded protein: CASSSRLRGRQETQYF. Supplemented by reference TRBV7-2 and TRBJ2-5, the full variable domain reads GAGVSQSPSNKVTEKGKDVELRCDPISGHTALYWYRQSLGQGLEFLIYFQGNSAPDKSGLPSDRFSAERTGGSVSTLTIQRTQQEDSAVYLCASSSRLRGRQETQYFGPGTRLLVL.

The chain has TRBV5-5 and TRBJ2-7; 7 bases fit TRBD1. Germline V gene data show CDR1 as SGHKS and CDR2 as YYEKEE (reference sequence). J was trimmed by 9 bases and V by 4 bases; bases with no gene match: 10. The CDR3 is made up of 13 amino acids. The CDR3, as DNA: TGTGCCAGCAGCCTCCACAGGGGTGCTCGGCAGTACTTC. Translation gives CASSLHRGARQYF.

The CDR3 sequence is CASSYPGQGENIQYF. The DNA for the CDR3 is TGCGCCAGCAGCTACCCGGGACAGGGCGAAAACATTCAGTACTTC. The rearrangement links TRBV5-1 to TRBJ2-4, with 9 bases that match TRBD1. The ends lost 3 bases at V and 5 bases at J; junction bases unmatched: 6. From germline, CDR1 is SGHRS and CDR2 YFSETQ. This CDR3 is 15 amino acids long.

The chain couples TRBV19 to TRBJ2-5; D call uncertain. This CDR3 comprises 14 residues. V lost 5 bases to trimming and J lost 0 bases, with 10 bases between them. Germline CDR1 and CDR2: LNHDA and SQIVND (reference sequence). CDR3 bases: TGTGCCAGTAGTGCTGGGCAGTACCAAGAGACCCAGTACTTC. Translated, it gives CASSAGQYQETQYF.

J is TRBJ2-2 and V is TRBV27; maybe TRBD1 (6 bases). V dropped 4 bases and J dropped 3 bases, with 12 bases sitting between them. The CDR3 loop spans 15 amino acids. CDR1 MNHEY and CDR2 SMNVEV come from the germline V gene (reference sequence). In DNA, the CDR3 is TGTGCCAGCAGTTCCCAGGGGACGGACACCGGGGAGCTGTTTTTT. This sequence encodes CASSSQGTDTGELFF.

The V call is TRBV9, the J call TRBJ1-3, with D possibly TRBD1 on 6 matching bases. Trimming stripped 3 bases from V and 4 bases from J, with 8 bases between. This CDR3 has 13 amino acids. Germline CDR1 SGDLS, CDR2 YYNGEE. In DNA, the CDR3 is TGTGCCAGCAGCGATACAGGGGGAAACACCATATATTTT. Its protein is CASSDTGGNTIYF.

This chain connects TRBV5-1 to TRBJ1-6; 7 nucleotides agree with TRBD1. CDR1 and CDR2 (germline): SGHRS, YFSETQ. This CDR3 is built from 15 residues. With 3 bases clipped from V and 6 bases from J, the junction kept 6 bases outside the gene matches. CDR3 protein: CASSSGQIFNSPLHF. The CDR3 DNA reads TGCGCCAGCAGCTCGGGACAGATCTTTAATTCACCCCTCCACTTT.

The V and J genes are TRBV6-6 and TRBJ2-7, with 7 bases aligning to TRBD2. Trimming took 6 bases from V and 3 from J; bases not matched to a gene: 11. The CDR3 runs to 15 residues. CDR1 is MNHNY and CDR2 is SVGAGI in the germline V gene (reference sequence). The CDR3 loop reads CASRSGTTLGYEQYF. As DNA, the CDR3 is TGTGCCAGCAGAAGCGGGACTACCCTGGGCTACGAGCAGTACTTC.

The V gene is TRBV7-2, the J gene TRBJ1-2; 7 bases match TRBD1. V shed 3 bases and J 8 bases; nucleotides not matched to a gene: 6. In germline, CDR1 is SGHTA, CDR2 FQGNSA. This CDR3 is built from 13 residues. CDR3 in amino acids: CASSLEGAQGYTF. The CDR3 nucleotides read TGTGCCAGCAGCTTGGAGGGGGCGCAAGGCTACACCTTC.

This clone has just a few counts. The chain's CDR3 is CASRAGTEAFF. For the CDR3, the DNA is TGTGCCAGCCGAGCAGGGACTGAAGCTTTCTTT. The chain employs TRBV7-2 and TRBJ1-1; D might be TRBD1 (5 bases). V shed 8 bases and J shed 5 bases, with 9 bases lying between them. The CDR3 runs 11 residues. Germline CDR1 SGHTA, CDR2 FQGNSA. The complete variable domain, with remaining parts taken from reference TRBV7-2 and TRBJ1-1, reads GAGVSQSPSNKVTEKGKDVELRCDPISGHTALYWYRQSLGQGLEFLIYFQGNSAPDKSGLPSDRFSAERTGGSVSTLTIQRTQQEDSAVYLCASRAGTEAFFGQGTRLTVV.

The rearrangement links TRBV7-6 to TRBJ1-1; no clear D. Per the germline V gene, CDR1 is SGHVS and CDR2 is FNYEAQ. This CDR3 has 15 residues. Trimming took off 5 bases at V and 0 bases at J, with 13 bases between the two ends. CDR3 sequence (DNA): TGTGCCAGCAGCACCGATGGAGTTCTGAACACTGAAGCTTTCTTT. It is translated as CASSTDGVLNTEAFF.

This clone was seen only once. This chain connects TRBV18 to TRBJ2-7; TRBD1 matches 7 bases. This CDR3 has 15 amino acids. Germline CDR1 reads KGHSH; CDR2 reads LQKENI. V was clipped by 1 base and J by 3 bases; unmatched bases: 6. CDR3 coding DNA: TGTGCCAGCTCACCACAGGGGGCAGTCAACTACGAGCAGTACTTC. This codes for CASSPQGAVNYEQYF.

The chain uses TRBV5-6 and TRBJ2-3; TRBD2 matches 7 bases. The CDR3 runs to 15 residues. V was pared by 4 bases and J by 2 bases, with 7 bases of the junction left unmatched. Germline loops: CDR1 SGHDT, CDR2 YYEEEE. The CDR3 sequence: CASSPRGGATDTQYF. The CDR3 coding sequence is TGTGCCAGCAGCCCTCGCGGGGGAGCCACAGATACGCAGTATTTT.

V usage is TRBV18 and J usage is TRBJ1-5; D is undetermined. The CDR3 loop spans 16 amino acids. The germline CDR1 and CDR2 sequences are KGHSH and LQKENI. V gave up 2 bases and J gave up 0 bases, with 11 bases separating them. The CDR3 DNA reads TGTGCCAGCTCACCAGGAGGCTTCTATAGCAATCAGCCCCAGCATTTT. It translates to CASSPGGFYSNQPQHF.

The CDR3 spells CASSARLRNTGELFF. The CDR3 nucleotides are TGTGCCAGCAGTGCAAGACTCAGGAACACCGGGGAGCTGTTTTTT. The chain uses TRBV2 and TRBJ2-2; no definite D call. With 4 bases removed from V and 1 base from J, the gap between germline ends came to 10 bases. The CDR3 has 15 amino acids. Germline-derived CDR1 and CDR2 are SNHLY and FYNNEI.

The chain links TRBV6-5 to TRBJ2-6; no clear D. Germline CDR1 and CDR2: MNHEY and SVGAGI. V was clipped by 10 bases and J by 2 bases, with 9 bases between them. The CDR3 length is 13 residues. CDR3 bases: TGTGCCACCGCGAAGCCTGGGGCCAACGTCCTGACTTTC. This sequence encodes CATAKPGANVLTF.

The chain combines TRBV10-3 with TRBJ2-3, with 7 nucleotides matching TRBD2. Germline loops: CDR1 ENHRY, CDR2 SYGVKD. V dropped 2 bases and J dropped 1; count of bases not matched to a gene: 6. This CDR3 region has 16 residues. CDR3 amino acids: CAISELSGEGTDTQYF. CDR3 in DNA: TGTGCCATCAGTGAGCTAAGCGGGGAGGGCACAGATACGCAGTATTTT.

V is TRBV5-6 and J is TRBJ2-5; D might be TRBD1 (5 bases). This CDR3 has 13 residues. Germline CDR1 SGHDT, CDR2 YYEEEE. Trimming shortened V by 2 bases and J by 3 bases, and 8 bases separated the two germline ends. CDR3 protein: CASSFTGEETQYF. CDR3 nucleotide sequence: TGTGCCAGCAGCTTCACAGGCGAAGAGACCCAGTACTTC.

The gene calls are TRBV7-2 and TRBJ1-5, with D unclear. This CDR3 comprises 12 residues. Germline V gene sequence: CDR1 SGHTA, CDR2 FQGNSA. Trimming cost V 5 bases and J 5 bases, with 7 bases left between them. The CDR3 protein is CASSPRDQPQHF. The CDR3 DNA sequence: TGTGCCAGCAGCCCTCGCGATCAGCCCCAGCATTTT.

This clone came up a few times. This CDR3 is CASSPASGGTGELFF. For the CDR3, the DNA is TGTGCCAGCTCACCGGCTAGCGGGGGCACCGGGGAGCTGTTTTTT. The V and J genes are TRBV18 and TRBJ2-2; 10 positions match TRBD2. Germline CDR1 KGHSH, CDR2 LQKENI. The length of the CDR3 is 15 residues. The ends lost 3 bases at V and 4 bases at J; junction bases unmatched: 2.

This clone was detected only once. The V and J genes are TRBV10-1 and TRBJ1-4, with D perhaps matching TRBD1 (5 bases). Trimming cost V 8 bases and J 0 bases, with 16 bases left between them. Germline V gene data show CDR1 as WNHNN and CDR2 as SYGVQD (reference sequence). This CDR3 region has 16 residues. The CDR3 loop reads CASPRRVGATNEKLFF. The CDR3 coding sequence is TGCGCCAGCCCCCGCAGGGTGGGTGCAACTAATGAAAAACTGTTTTTT.

The V call is TRBV15, the J call TRBJ2-1; maybe TRBD2 (5 bases). This CDR3 has 14 residues. V lost 0 bases and J 14 bases, leaving 17 bases between the germline ends. Per germline, CDR1 LNHNV and CDR2 YYDKDF (reference sequence). The CDR3, as DNA: TGTGCCACCAGCAGAGACGGGGTCCCGGGAAAAGAGTTCTTC. It specifies CATSRDGVPGKEFF.

This sequence joins TRBV25-1 and TRBJ2-1; 7 nucleotides agree with TRBD1. V shed 6 bases and J 7 bases; nucleotides not matched to a gene: 9. Germline loops: CDR1 MGHDK, CDR2 SYGVNS. The CDR3 is 14 amino acids. The CDR3 nucleotides read TGTGCCAGCAGACCCGGACAGGAGAGAAATGAGCAGTTCTTC. It translates to CASRPGQERNEQFF.

V gene TRBV27 combines with J gene TRBJ1-2; 8 positions agree with TRBD1. CDR3 size: 13 residues. V was pared by 7 bases and J by 8 bases, with 9 bases of the junction left unmatched. Germline CDR1 is MNHEY and CDR2 is SMNVEV (reference sequence). CDR3 region: CASTGTGGGGYTF. CDR3 DNA: TGTGCCAGCACCGGGACAGGAGGTGGCGGCTACACCTTC.

CDR3 nucleotide sequence: TGTGCCAGCAGCGAAGGGGGCCCTGGCTATGGCTACACCTTC. This sequence encodes CASSEGGPGYGYTF. V usage is TRBV11-2 and J usage is TRBJ1-2, with 7 nucleotides matching TRBD1. The V gene's germline CDR1 is SGHAT and CDR2 FQNNGV. The CDR3 runs 14 residues. The J segment lost 4 bases and the V segment lost 5 bases, leaving 7 bases of the junction unmatched.

This clone was detected ten times or more. V usage is TRBV9 and J usage is TRBJ2-1; possible D gene TRBD2, 5 bases. The CDR3 is made up of 14 amino acids. V was trimmed by 3 bases and J by 10 bases, leaving 17 bases between them. Germline-derived CDR1 and CDR2 are SGDLS and YYNGEE. The chain's CDR3 is CASSARTGVGEQFF. The DNA for the CDR3 is TGTGCCAGCAGCGCCCGGACTGGGGTAGGGGAGCAGTTCTTC.

The chain carries TRBV20-1 and TRBJ1-3; 7 bases align to TRBD1. This CDR3 contains 10 residues. CDR1 and CDR2 (germline): DFQATT, SNEGSKA (reference sequence). The V and J ends lost 3 bases and 13 bases, in that order; junction bases with no gene match: 3. The CDR3 nucleotides read TGCAGTGCTAGGGGGACAGAGATATATTTT. Translation: CSARGTEIYF.

V gene TRBV11-1 combines with J gene TRBJ1-2; possibly TRBD1 for D (6 bases). The germline CDR1 and CDR2 sequences are SGHAT and FQDESV (reference sequence). V was clipped by 3 bases and J by 4 bases, with 24 bases between them. The CDR3 covers 18 residues. In DNA, the CDR3 is TGTGCCAGCAGCTTGGGACAAGGTTCCGCCCGGTATGCCTATGGCTACACCTTC. It codes for CASSLGQGSARYAYGYTF. The full variable domain, with the rest looked up from reference TRBV11-1 and TRBJ1-2, is EAEVAQSPRYKITEKSQAVAFWCDPISGHATLYWYRQILGQGPELLVQFQDESVVDDSQLPKDRFSAERLKGVDSTLKIQPAELGDSAMYLCASSLGQGSARYAYGYTFGSGTRLTVV.